This T cell receptor (beta chain) was captured in a study of T cells in Graves' hyperthyroidism and ophthalmopathy. Amplification of TCR beta CDR3 regions was performed using RNA transcripts as template. A first-round RT-PCR of the TCR CDR3 used the HTBI primer set. TCRdb reprocessed the multiplex PCR reads via MiXCR and lists one record per CDR3 protein. The sample has around 600,000 distinct CDR3 sequences, about 15% seen once. The V and J ends lost 2 bases and 1 base, in that order; junction bases with no gene match: 2. Germline V gives CDR1 SGDLS, CDR2 YYNGEE. This CDR3 has 14 amino acids. This clonotype was seen repeatedly, ten times or more. What it binds is unknown. Whole-study findings and limits: Blood held most thyroid clonotypes expanded above 0.001 frequency. In the analysis, a 13 V-J model separated ophthalmopathy from stable hyperthyroidism.

The sequencing input was blood. The receptor was derived from a woman aged 50 to 60 with Graves' ophthalmopathy. The gene calls are TRBV9 and TRBJ1-1; 7 bases agree with TRBD1. The CDR3 nucleotides are TGTGCCAGCAGCGTGAAGGGGGCGAACACTGAAGCTTTCTTT. As protein: CASSVKGANTEAFF.